The rows below give T cell receptor beta chains drawn from one sample of a study of blood T cell repertoires in COVID-19. Produced via immunoSEQ multiplex PCR; TCRdb's table is partial and in-frame only. The table has more than 150,000 clones, roughly 80% seen once. Sequencing input: PBMCs or T cells enriched from blood (not recorded which). The receptors stem from a man aged 35 to 55 who had recovered from COVID-19. CDR3s include the opening cysteine and the closing phenylalanine or tryptophan. Each record gives: J gene, D gene, CDR3 length, V gene, clone size, CDR3 DNA, CDR3 protein. D genes are given only for firm matches. Not all rows give a size; the values are once, few, many and, for expanded clones, a class.

j_gene: TRBJ1-2; d_gene: NA; len: 12; v_gene: TRBV28; abundance: NA; CDR3nt: TGTGCCAGCAGACTTGTAGATCGGGGCTACACCTTC; CDR3aa: CASRLVDRGYTF
j_gene: TRBJ2-1; d_gene: TRBD2; len: 15; v_gene: TRBV11-3; abundance: NA; CDR3nt: TGTGCCAGCAGCTTAGGCCTAGCGGGGAACAATGAGCAGTTCTTC; CDR3aa: CASSLGLAGNNEQFF
j_gene: TRBJ2-1; d_gene: TRBD2; len: 15; v_gene: TRBV5-1; abundance: NA; CDR3nt: TGCGCCAGCAGCTTGGTAGCGGGAGGGTACAATGAGCAGTTCTTC; CDR3aa: CASSLVAGGYNEQFF
j_gene: TRBJ2-1; d_gene: NA; len: 17; v_gene: TRBV5-1; abundance: NA; CDR3nt: TGCGCCAGCAGCTTGGTATTGGGTGGGGCGGCTAACAATGAGCAGTTCTTC; CDR3aa: CASSLVLGGAANNEQFF
j_gene: TRBJ2-7; d_gene: TRBD1; len: 15; v_gene: TRBV27; abundance: NA; CDR3nt: TGTGCCAGCGGTAGTCTCGGGACAGGGGTATCCGAGCAGTACTTC; CDR3aa: CASGSLGTGVSEQYF
j_gene: TRBJ1-5; d_gene: NA; len: 13; v_gene: TRBV6-5; abundance: NA; CDR3nt: TGTGCCAGCAGTTACAAGAGGGATCAGCCCCAGCATTTT; CDR3aa: CASSYKRDQPQHF
j_gene: TRBJ2-5; d_gene: TRBD1; len: 15; v_gene: TRBV7-3; abundance: NA; CDR3nt: TGTGCCAGCAGCGTTACCGGGACAGGGATAGAGACCCAGTACTTC; CDR3aa: CASSVTGTGIETQYF
j_gene: TRBJ2-3; d_gene: TRBD2; len: 15; v_gene: TRBV2; abundance: NA; CDR3nt: TGTGCCAGCGCTGCCCGGGGGGGAGGCACAGATACGCAGTATTTT; CDR3aa: CASAARGGGTDTQYF
j_gene: TRBJ2-5; d_gene: TRBD2; len: 14; v_gene: TRBV10-1; abundance: NA; CDR3nt: TGCGCCAGCAGTGACGGGGGGGGCGAGGAGACCCAGTACTTC; CDR3aa: CASSDGGGEETQYF
j_gene: TRBJ1-4; d_gene: NA; len: 15; v_gene: TRBV19; abundance: NA; CDR3nt: TGTGCCAGTAGTGTGGGGCAGGGTGGGTTTGAAAAACTGTTTTTT; CDR3aa: CASSVGQGGFEKLFF
j_gene: TRBJ2-3; d_gene: TRBD2; len: 14; v_gene: TRBV27; abundance: NA; CDR3nt: TGTGCCAGTGGACTAGCGGCTAGCACAGATACGCAGTATTTT; CDR3aa: CASGLAASTDTQYF
j_gene: TRBJ2-1; d_gene: TRBD1; len: 15; v_gene: TRBV3-1/TRBV3-2; abundance: NA; CDR3nt: TGTGCCAGCAGCCAAGGACAGGGGTACTACAATGAGCAGTTCTTC; CDR3aa: CASSQGQGYYNEQFF
j_gene: TRBJ1-2; d_gene: NA; len: 15; v_gene: TRBV6-2/TRBV6-3; abundance: few; CDR3nt: TGTGCCAGCAGTTACTCAGGAGGTCCTCCGTATGGCTACACCTTC; CDR3aa: CASSYSGGPPYGYTF
j_gene: TRBJ1-1; d_gene: NA; len: 13; v_gene: TRBV19; abundance: once; CDR3nt: TGTGCCAGTAGTATACTTGGCGGGTCTGGAGCTTTCTTT; CDR3aa: CASSILGGSGAFF
j_gene: TRBJ2-7; d_gene: NA; len: 14; v_gene: TRBV5-1; abundance: once; CDR3nt: TGCGCCAGCAGCCTATTTGGGGAGCTTATCGAGCAGTACTTC; CDR3aa: CASSLFGELIEQYF
j_gene: TRBJ2-7; d_gene: TRBD2; len: 16; v_gene: TRBV2; abundance: many; CDR3nt: TGTGCCAGCAGTGAGTTGGGACTAGCGGACTCCTACGAGCAGTACTTC; CDR3aa: CASSELGLADSYEQYF